These 26 T cell receptor beta chains share one sample of origin, sequenced in a study of technical replicates of blood from four donors. Only in-frame clones appear in the TCRdb table, and some are missing; sequencing was by immunoSEQ multiplex PCR. The data hold tens of thousands of clones, with around 97% observed a single time. The sequenced sample was T cells isolated from PBMCs. These receptor sequences come from a human donor in good health.

V gene TRBV30 combines with J gene TRBJ1-1; possible D gene TRBD1, 5 bases. The CDR3 length is 14 residues. Trimming cost V 2 bases and J 7 bases, with 17 bases left between them. Looked up from germline, CDR1 is GTSNPN and CDR2 is SVGIG (reference sequence). The CDR3 reads CAWSFSIGGGEAFF. The CDR3 bases are TGTGCCTGGAGTTTTTCCATTGGGGGGGGTGAAGCTTTCTTT.

The chain recombines TRBV27 with TRBJ1-1; D is unresolved. The CDR3 has 14 amino acids. Germline assignment: CDR1 MNHEY and CDR2 SMNVEV (reference sequence). Trimming removed 4 bases from V and 11 bases from J, with 20 bases in between. The CDR3 sequence is CASSSRNTRTEAFF. As DNA, the CDR3 is TGTGCCAGCAGTTCCCGTAATACCCGTACAGAGGCTTTCTTT.

A single count supports this clone. The gene calls are TRBV18 and TRBJ1-1; D unresolved. V was pared by 3 bases and J by 0 bases, with 14 bases between. Germline values: CDR1 KGHSH, CDR2 LQKENI. The CDR3 consists of 16 residues. The CDR3 loop reads CASSPKRTLLNTEAFF. In DNA, the CDR3 is TGTGCCAGCTCACCCAAGCGGACTCTTCTGAACACTGAAGCTTTCTTT.

This chain joins TRBV4-1 and TRBJ2-5, with D possibly matching TRBD1 (6 bases). CDR3 length: 15 amino acids. Trimming left V 0 bases short and J 5 bases short, with 13 bases between. CDR1 and CDR2 (germline): MGHRA, YSYEKL. The CDR3 here is CASSQEQGQDETQYF. CDR3 nucleotides: TGCGCCAGCAGCCAAGAGCAGGGGCAGGATGAGACCCAGTACTTC.

The V gene is TRBV6-1, the J gene TRBJ2-1, with a weak D call TRBD1 (6 bases). The CDR3 extends over 16 amino acids. Trimming left V 1 base short and J 5 bases short, with 15 bases between. CDR1 and CDR2 (germline): MNHNS, SASEGT. As DNA, the CDR3 is TGTGCCAGCAGTGAAGGCCGCGGACAGATTAACAATGAGCAGTTCTTC. It is translated as CASSEGRGQINNEQFF.

The V and J genes are TRBV9 and TRBJ1-1, with TRBD1 identical over 11 bases. With V trimmed by 3 bases and J by 4 bases, 2 bases remained unmatched. In germline, CDR1 is SGDLS, CDR2 YYNGEE. The CDR3 consists of 14 residues. The DNA of the CDR3 is TGTGCCAGCAGCGCCGGGACAGGGGGCACTGAAGCTTTCTTT. Translated, it gives CASSAGTGGTEAFF.

The V gene is TRBV6-4, the J gene TRBJ2-1; 8 nucleotides agree with TRBD2. The germline V gene encodes CDR1 MRHNA and CDR2 SNTAGT. Germline trimming cut 1 base from V and 11 bases from J; bases unmatched to any gene: 16. CDR3 length equals 17 residues. This chain's CDR3 is CASSDWVGSGILGKQFF. CDR3 nucleotides: TGTGCCAGCAGTGACTGGGTGGGTAGCGGGATTCTGGGGAAGCAGTTCTTC.

The chain couples TRBV19 to TRBJ2-2; 10 positions agree with TRBD1. The V gene end was trimmed by 3 bases and the J gene end by 5 bases; junction bases not matched to a gene: 3. This CDR3 has 15 residues. Germline assignment: CDR1 LNHDA and CDR2 SQIVND (reference sequence). The CDR3 region is CASSMRDRGTGELFF. CDR3 sequence (DNA): TGTGCCAGTAGTATGAGGGACAGGGGTACCGGGGAGCTGTTTTTT.

V usage is TRBV5-4 and J usage is TRBJ2-3, with D tentatively TRBD2 (6 bases). V was trimmed by 0 bases and J by 9 bases, leaving 8 bases between them. This CDR3 region has 12 residues. The germline CDR1 and CDR2 sequences are SGHNT and YYREEE (reference sequence). This CDR3 is CASSLAGGTQYF. CDR3 coding DNA: TGTGCCAGCAGCTTGGCCGGGGGAACGCAGTATTTT.

This chain connects TRBV2 to TRBJ2-7; 7 bases match TRBD1. The CDR3 runs 15 residues. V was clipped by 0 bases and J by 7 bases; unmatched bases: 9. The germline gives CDR1 SNHLY, CDR2 FYNNEI. The CDR3 DNA reads as TGTGCCAGCAGTGAAGCTGGACAGGACAGGTCGGAGCAGTACTTC. It specifies CASSEAGQDRSEQYF. The entire variable domain, with the rest obtained from reference TRBV2 and TRBJ2-7, is as follows: EPEVTQTPSHQVTQMGQEVILRCVPISNHLYFYWYRQILGQKVEFLVSFYNNEISEKSEIFDDQFSVERPDGSNFTLKIRSTKLEDSAMYFCASSEAGQDRSEQYFGPGTRLTVT.

This clone was seen more than once but under ten times. V is TRBV6-4 and J is TRBJ2-5; 12 positions agree with TRBD2. Germline assignment: CDR1 MRHNA and CDR2 SNTAGT. V lost 4 bases, J lost 5 bases, and 5 bases stayed unmatched. The length of the CDR3 is 15 residues. The CDR3 DNA follows: TGTGCCAGCAGTGCTAGCGGGAGGGCCGGGGAGACCCAGTACTTC. This sequence encodes CASSASGRAGETQYF.

For the CDR3, the DNA is TGTGCCAGCAGTGAAGCAAATCCTAGGAACCATGGCTACACCTTC. Its translation is CASSEANPRNHGYTF. V is TRBV6-1 and J is TRBJ1-2, with D uncertain. Trimming stripped 0 bases from V and 6 bases from J, with 14 bases between. Germline V gives CDR1 MNHNS, CDR2 SASEGT. There are 15 residues in the CDR3.

In this sample, this clone turned up once. This chain connects TRBV11-2 to TRBJ2-7, with D perhaps TRBD2 (5 bases). CDR1 and CDR2 (germline): SGHAT, FQNNGV. CDR3 length: 17 residues. The V end was cut by 0 bases, the J end by 2 bases, with 17 bases between. The CDR3 sequence is CASSLDGWSLAPYEQYF. The CDR3 DNA sequence: TGTGCCAGCAGCTTAGATGGGTGGTCCCTAGCCCCCTACGAGCAGTACTTC.

The chain links TRBV6-5 to TRBJ1-2; 7 bases are shared with TRBD1. Germline values: CDR1 MNHEY, CDR2 SVGAGI. This CDR3 region has 16 residues. V trimming: 2 bases; J trimming: 1 base; junction bases outside the gene matches: 7. The CDR3 coding sequence is TGTGCCAGCAGTTACCAACCCCGACAGGGTAACTATGGCTACACCTTC. This encodes CASSYQPRQGNYGYTF.

The CDR3 spells CASRAGLASSRVNTQYF. The CDR3 coding sequence is TGTGCCAGCAGAGCGGGACTAGCGTCCTCCCGGGTGAATACGCAGTATTTT. V and J are TRBV9 and TRBJ2-3, with 10 positions matching TRBD2. Per the germline V gene, CDR1 is SGDLS and CDR2 is YYNGEE. V lost 5 bases to trimming and J lost 7 bases; unmatched junction nucleotides: 16. CDR3 size: 17 residues.

This chain joins TRBV5-1 and TRBJ2-2, with TRBD2 matching 10 bases. Germline V gene sequence: CDR1 SGHRS, CDR2 YFSETQ. Germline trimming cut 5 bases from V and 4 bases from J; bases unmatched to any gene: 2. The CDR3 consists of 14 residues. The CDR3 DNA sequence: TGCGCCAGCAGAACTAGCGGGATCACCGGGGAGCTGTTTTTT. Protein product: CASRTSGITGELFF.

This clone was observed a single time. The rearrangement links TRBV6-6 to TRBJ2-7, with D hard to call. The CDR3 consists of 12 residues. Germline loops: CDR1 MNHNY, CDR2 SVGAGI (reference sequence). The V gene lost 5 bases and the J gene lost 2 bases, with 7 bases spanning the gap. In DNA form, the CDR3 reads TGTGCCAGCAGTAACCGGGCCTACGAGCAGTACTTC. It encodes CASSNRAYEQYF.

The chain's CDR3 is CASKVLAREQYF. As DNA, the CDR3 is TGTGCCAGCAAAGTACTAGCGCGCGAGCAGTACTTC. V and J are TRBV7-3 and TRBJ2-7; 7 positions match TRBD2. CDR3 length: 12 residues. V was clipped by 7 bases and J by 6 bases; unmatched bases: 6. CDR1 and CDR2 from the germline V gene are SGHTA and FQGTGA.

This clone was seen just once. This chain links TRBV7-9 with TRBJ2-7; unclear D gene. Per the germline V gene, CDR1 is SEHNR and CDR2 is FQNEAQ (reference sequence). V gave up 1 base and J gave up 2 bases, with 9 bases separating them. There are 14 residues in the CDR3. CDR3 coding DNA: TGTGCCAGCAGCTTAGACCTAAAACCCTACGAGCAGTACTTC. This sequence encodes CASSLDLKPYEQYF. The full variable domain, its missing parts supplied by reference TRBV7-9 and TRBJ2-7, is DTGVSQNPRHKITKRGQNVTFRCDPISEHNRLYWYRQTLGQGPEFLTYFQNEAQLEKSRLLSDRFSAERPKGSFSTLEIQRTEQGDSAMYLCASSLDLKPYEQYFGPGTRLTVT.

The chain employs TRBV30 and TRBJ2-7; 7 bases map to TRBD1. Per the germline V gene, CDR1 is GTSNPN and CDR2 is SVGIG (reference sequence). V shed 0 bases, J shed 1 base, and the junction held 6 bases outside the gene matches. The CDR3 covers 15 residues. Here the CDR3 DNA reads TGTGCCTGGAGTGTACGAAAGGGACAGTCCTACGAGCAGTACTTC. This encodes CAWSVRKGQSYEQYF.

This sequence joins TRBV27 and TRBJ1-4, with 8 bases identical to TRBD1. J was trimmed by 1 base and V by 3 bases; bases with no gene match: 4. Germline V lookup: CDR1 MNHEY, CDR2 SMNVEV (reference sequence). This CDR3 has 16 amino acids. For the CDR3, the DNA is TGTGCCAGCAGTTTCTCCGGGACAGGAACTAATGAAAAACTGTTTTTT. It encodes CASSFSGTGTNEKLFF.

CDR3 region: CASSSGGNEQYF. The CDR3 coding sequence is TGTGCCAGCAGTTCAGGGGGGAACGAGCAGTACTTC. This chain links TRBV28 with TRBJ2-7; a possible D gene is TRBD1 (7 bases). The CDR3 has 12 amino acids. V lost 4 bases and J lost 5, with 9 bases in between. Germline V gene data show CDR1 as MDHEN and CDR2 as SYDVKM. The variable domain in full, completed from reference TRBV28 and TRBJ2-7, reads DVKVTQSSRYLVKRTGEKVFLECVQDMDHENMFWYRQDPGLGLRLIYFSYDVKMKEKGDIPEGYSVSREKKERFSLILESASTNQTSMYLCASSSGGNEQYFGPGTRLTVT.

This sequence joins TRBV28 and TRBJ1-1; 8 nucleotides line up with TRBD1. The CDR3 contains 15 residues. V was pared by 9 bases and J by 0 bases, with 9 bases of the junction left unmatched. Germline V gives CDR1 MDHEN, CDR2 SYDVKM. The CDR3 DNA is TGTGCCAGTTTCCCAGGGGGCGGGATGAACACTGAAGCTTTCTTT. Its protein is CASFPGGGMNTEAFF. Full variable domain (remainder filled in from reference TRBV28 and TRBJ1-1): DVKVTQSSRYLVKRTGEKVFLECVQDMDHENMFWYRQDPGLGLRLIYFSYDVKMKEKGDIPEGYSVSREKKERFSLILESASTNQTSMYLCASFPGGGMNTEAFFGQGTRLTVV.

This clone was counted a single time. This rearrangement joins TRBV10-3 to TRBJ1-5; 9 bases agree with TRBD1. Germline V gene lookup returns CDR1 ENHRY and CDR2 SYGVKD. The CDR3 extends over 14 amino acids. V shed 9 bases and J 4 bases; nucleotides not matched to a gene: 7. The CDR3 sequence is CAISRDRENQPQHF. The DNA of the CDR3 is TGTGCCATTTCCCGGGACAGGGAAAATCAGCCCCAGCATTTT.

The count of this clone is one. The genes are TRBV5-8 and TRBJ2-5, with 15 bases that match TRBD2. The CDR3 is made up of 15 amino acids. Per the germline V gene, CDR1 is SGHTS and CDR2 is YDEGEE. V shed 3 bases and J 4 bases; nucleotides not matched to a gene: 1. The CDR3 nucleotides read TGTGCCAGCAGCTCGGGACTAGCGGGAGGAGAGACCCAGTACTTC. It encodes CASSSGLAGGETQYF.

The V gene is TRBV7-9, the J gene TRBJ1-5; D is perhaps TRBD1 (6 bases). Trimming took 4 bases from V and 1 from J, leaving 11 bases between them. The CDR3 is made up of 15 amino acids. Germline V CDR1 and CDR2: SEHNR, FQNEAQ (reference sequence). CDR3 protein: CASSSTGFSNQPQHF. As DNA, the CDR3 is TGTGCCAGCAGCTCCACAGGGTTCAGCAATCAGCCCCAGCATTTT.